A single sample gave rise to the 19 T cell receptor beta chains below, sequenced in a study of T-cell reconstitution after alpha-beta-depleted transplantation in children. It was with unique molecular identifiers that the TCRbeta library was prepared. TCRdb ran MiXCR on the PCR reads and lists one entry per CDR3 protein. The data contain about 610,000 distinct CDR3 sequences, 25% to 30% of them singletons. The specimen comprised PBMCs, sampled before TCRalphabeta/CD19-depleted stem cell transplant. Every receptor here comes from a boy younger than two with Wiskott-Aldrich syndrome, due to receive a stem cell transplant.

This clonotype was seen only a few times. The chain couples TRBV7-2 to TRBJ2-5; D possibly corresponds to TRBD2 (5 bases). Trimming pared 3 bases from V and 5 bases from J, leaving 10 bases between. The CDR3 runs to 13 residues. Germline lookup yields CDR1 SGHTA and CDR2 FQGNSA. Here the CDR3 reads CASSFSASETQYF. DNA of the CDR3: TGTGCCAGCAGCTTTAGCGCTAGCGAGACCCAGTACTTC.

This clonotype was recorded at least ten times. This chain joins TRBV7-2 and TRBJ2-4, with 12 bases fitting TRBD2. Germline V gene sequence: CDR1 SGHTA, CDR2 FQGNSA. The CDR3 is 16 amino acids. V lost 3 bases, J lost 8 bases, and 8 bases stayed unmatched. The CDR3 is CASSLMASGRADIQYF. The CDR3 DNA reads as TGTGCCAGCAGCTTGATGGCTAGCGGGAGGGCCGACATTCAGTACTTC.

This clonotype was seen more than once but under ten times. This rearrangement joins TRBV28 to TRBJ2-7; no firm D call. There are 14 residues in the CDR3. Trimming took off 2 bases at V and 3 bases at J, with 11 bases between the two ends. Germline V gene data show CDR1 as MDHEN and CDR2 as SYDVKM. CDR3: CASSLPPGDYEQYF. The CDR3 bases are TGTGCCAGCAGTTTACCCCCAGGAGACTACGAGCAGTACTTC.

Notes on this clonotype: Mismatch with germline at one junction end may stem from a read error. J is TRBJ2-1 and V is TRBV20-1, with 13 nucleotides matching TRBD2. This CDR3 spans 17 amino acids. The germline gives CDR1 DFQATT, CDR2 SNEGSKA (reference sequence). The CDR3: CCARTSGRGKGYNEQFF. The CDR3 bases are TGCTGTGCTAGAACTAGCGGGAGGGGTAAGGGGTACAATGAGCAGTTCTTC.

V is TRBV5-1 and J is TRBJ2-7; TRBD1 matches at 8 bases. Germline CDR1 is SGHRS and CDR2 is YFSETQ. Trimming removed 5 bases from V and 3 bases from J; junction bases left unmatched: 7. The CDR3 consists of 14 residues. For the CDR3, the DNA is TGCGCCAGCAGTAACAGGGGGGAGCTCTACGAGCAGTACTTC. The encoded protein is CASSNRGELYEQYF.

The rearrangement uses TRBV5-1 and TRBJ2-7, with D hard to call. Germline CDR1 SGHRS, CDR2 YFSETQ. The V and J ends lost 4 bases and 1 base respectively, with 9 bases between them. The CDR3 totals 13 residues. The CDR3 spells CASSVDISYEQYF. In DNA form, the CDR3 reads TGCGCCAGCAGCGTCGACATTTCCTACGAGCAGTACTTC.

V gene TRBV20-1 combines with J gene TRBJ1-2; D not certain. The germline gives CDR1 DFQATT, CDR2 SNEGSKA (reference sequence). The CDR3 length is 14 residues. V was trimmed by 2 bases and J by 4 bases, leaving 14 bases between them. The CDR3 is CSARIEARLYGYTF. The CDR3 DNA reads TGCAGTGCTAGAATAGAGGCTAGACTCTATGGCTACACCTTC.

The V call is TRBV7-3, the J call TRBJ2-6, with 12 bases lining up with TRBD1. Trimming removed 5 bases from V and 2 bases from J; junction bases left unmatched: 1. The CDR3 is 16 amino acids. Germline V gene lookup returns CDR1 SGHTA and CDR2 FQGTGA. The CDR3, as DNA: TGTGCCAGCAGCCGGGACAGGGGGCCTGGGGCCAACGTCCTGACTTTC. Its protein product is CASSRDRGPGANVLTF.

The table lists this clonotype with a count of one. The DNA for the CDR3 is TGTGCCAGCGCACCCGGGGTACGCCAGCCCCAGCATTTT. It yields the protein CASAPGVRQPQHF. This chain joins TRBV7-9 and TRBJ1-5; D call uncertain. Germline CDR1 SEHNR, CDR2 FQNEAQ (reference sequence). CDR3 length: 13 residues. Trimming shortened V by 8 bases and J by 7 bases, and 15 bases separated the two germline ends.

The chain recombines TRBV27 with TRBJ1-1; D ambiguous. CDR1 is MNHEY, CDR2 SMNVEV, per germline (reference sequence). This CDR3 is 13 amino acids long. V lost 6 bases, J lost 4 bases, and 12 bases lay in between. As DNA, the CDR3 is TGTGCCAGCAGGGGGAGGGCGGCCACTGAAGCTTTCTTT. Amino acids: CASRGRAATEAFF.

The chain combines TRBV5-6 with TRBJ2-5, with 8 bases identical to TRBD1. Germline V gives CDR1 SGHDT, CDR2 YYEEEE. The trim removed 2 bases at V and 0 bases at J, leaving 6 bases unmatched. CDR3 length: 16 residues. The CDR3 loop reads CASSFMDRVYQETQYF. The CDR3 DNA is TGTGCCAGCAGCTTTATGGACAGGGTCTACCAAGAGACCCAGTACTTC.

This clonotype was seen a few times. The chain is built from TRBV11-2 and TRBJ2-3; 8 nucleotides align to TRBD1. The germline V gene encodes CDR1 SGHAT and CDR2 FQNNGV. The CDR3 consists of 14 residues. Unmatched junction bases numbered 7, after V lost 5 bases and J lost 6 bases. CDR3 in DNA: TGTGCCAGCAGCGCAGGGGGCAGGGCGGATACGCAGTATTTT. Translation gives CASSAGGRADTQYF.

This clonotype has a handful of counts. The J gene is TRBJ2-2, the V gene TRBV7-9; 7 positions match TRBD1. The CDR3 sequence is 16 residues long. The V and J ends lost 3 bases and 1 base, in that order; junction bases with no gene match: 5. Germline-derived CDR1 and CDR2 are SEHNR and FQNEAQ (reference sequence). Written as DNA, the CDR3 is TGTGCCAGCAGCTTTAGGGGGCAGTTGAACACCGGGGAGCTGTTTTTT. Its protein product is CASSFRGQLNTGELFF.

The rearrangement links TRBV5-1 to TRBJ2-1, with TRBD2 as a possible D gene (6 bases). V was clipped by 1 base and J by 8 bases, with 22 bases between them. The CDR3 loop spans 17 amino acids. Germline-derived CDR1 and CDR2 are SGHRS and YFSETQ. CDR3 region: CASSLWSSARTIDEQFF. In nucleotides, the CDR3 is TGCGCCAGCAGCTTGTGGTCTAGCGCTCGTACAATCGATGAGCAGTTCTTC.

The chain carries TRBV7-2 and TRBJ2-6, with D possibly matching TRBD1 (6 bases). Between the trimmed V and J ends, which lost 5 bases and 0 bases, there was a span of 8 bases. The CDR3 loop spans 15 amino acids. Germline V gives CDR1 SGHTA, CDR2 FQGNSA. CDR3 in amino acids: CASSHRVSGANVLTF. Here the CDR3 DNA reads TGTGCCAGCAGCCACAGGGTCTCTGGGGCCAACGTCCTGACTTTC.

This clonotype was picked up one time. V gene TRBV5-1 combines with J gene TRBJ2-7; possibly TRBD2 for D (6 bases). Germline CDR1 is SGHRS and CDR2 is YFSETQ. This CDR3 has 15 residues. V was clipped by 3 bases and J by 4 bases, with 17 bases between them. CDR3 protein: CASSSSTGTSYEQYF. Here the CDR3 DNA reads TGCGCCAGCAGCTCGTCCACCGGGACTTCATACGAGCAGTACTTC.

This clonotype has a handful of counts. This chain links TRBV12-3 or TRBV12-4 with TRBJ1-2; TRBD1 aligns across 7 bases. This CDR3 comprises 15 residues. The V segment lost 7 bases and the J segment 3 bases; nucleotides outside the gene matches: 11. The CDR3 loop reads CASTKGTAEDYGYTF. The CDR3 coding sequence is TGTGCCAGCACCAAAGGGACAGCGGAGGACTATGGCTACACCTTC.

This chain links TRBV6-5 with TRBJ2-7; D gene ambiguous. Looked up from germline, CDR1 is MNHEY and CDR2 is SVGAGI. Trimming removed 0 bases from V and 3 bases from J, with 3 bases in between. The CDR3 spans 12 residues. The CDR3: CASSYSFYEQYF. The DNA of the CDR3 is TGTGCCAGCAGTTACTCATTCTACGAGCAGTACTTC.

This chain's CDR3 is CASSRDRLRYEQYF. CDR3 DNA: TGTGCCAGCAGCCGGGACAGGTTGAGATACGAGCAGTACTTC. The chain recombines TRBV12-3 or TRBV12-4 with TRBJ2-7; 8 bases line up with TRBD1. This CDR3 is built from 14 residues. After removal of 6 bases from V and 4 bases from J, the junction contained 8 bases not matched to a gene.